The subject of this entry is one T cell receptor (beta chain). It lacks a known antigen. Base qualities are missing; no much larger clone stands one base away. This entry belongs to a study of blood T cell repertoires in COVID-19 (TCRdb year 2020). General notes on the study: The collaborator samples originated in the United States, Italy and Spain and spanned the acute and convalescent phases of COVID-19. The material from the prospective study consisted of cDNA or gDNA derived from T cells, B-cell-depleted T cells, or PBMCs. Deeply sampled blood TCRbeta repertoires from subjects exposed to, actively infected with, or recovered from COVID-19 were included in the dataset. The repertoires were released in a freely available public database intended as a resource for research on the immune response to SARS-CoV-2. The samples were drawn from two sources: the first 160 participants of the ongoing ImmuneRACE study, and 1,000 to 1,500 subjects contributed by 6 global collaborators. A de-identified subject ID, COVID-19 status, age in years and sex were almost always included in the sample metadata. Where available, HLA class I and class II types were taken from metadata supplied by the sample provider and were not determined by assay-based typing. General conclusions and limits of the study: Clinical and demographic metadata were provided uncurated, with the amount varying by source and participant.

Whole blood was collected in K2EDTA tubes by collaborating institutions according to the institutions' own protocols. Collaborator samples were shipped for TCRbeta analysis as frozen whole blood, isolated PBMCs, or DNA extracted from either sample type. CDR3 length: 16 amino acids, cysteine to phenylalanine. Of the read, only the CDR3 DNA is kept; its 48 bases are in frame from base 1. CDR1 and CDR2, per the germline V gene, are KGHSH and LQKENI. V drops 8 bases and J drops 0 bases, leaving 17 bases in between. TCRbeta CDR3 regions were amplified from genomic DNA using the immunoSEQ Assay, a bias-controlled multiplex PCR. The authors' analysis ran thus. The number of nucleated cells in each sample was estimated from the amplification of reference gene primers within the assay. To quantify the absolute abundance of each unique TCRbeta CDR3 rearrangement, sequence reads were collapsed and filtered. For each sample, productive Simpson clonality was calculated as the square root of Simpson's diversity index across productive rearrangements. TCRdb re-hosts the immuneACCESS table, in-frame sequences only. Its copies lack some clones; in the studies checked, an unresolved V gene accounts for under half of them, and the cause for the rest is not known. V and J calls and clone size are those listed in that table; D and trimming were worked out from the DNA. Present in this sample are approximately 88,000 clones, 80% of which were seen just once. 15% to 20% of the sample is in the top ten clones.

The clonotype comes from a woman older than 75 with acute or convalescent COVID-19. The chain links TRBV18 with TRBJ1-3, with a weak D call of TRBD1 (6 bases match). The sequenced material came from peripheral blood. CDR3 loop: CASAAGTPNSGNTIYF. The DNA sequence is given as TGTGCCAGCGCCGCCGGGACACCGAACTCTGGAAACACCATATATTTT.